One sample yielded the 23 T cell receptor beta chains listed below, sequenced in a study of cytomegalovirus exposure and HLA in healthy donors. It was with 60 Vbeta and 13 Jbeta primers that the PCR ran. TCRdb's table, derived via immunoSEQ multiplex PCR, lists solely in-frame clones and lacks some. The table records about 150,000 clones, over 75% of them present only once. Specimen: PBMCs. Receptors were obtained from a woman in her 40s in good health and CMV-seropositive.

This chain connects TRBV7-6 to TRBJ2-1; D is unresolved. Germline lookup yields CDR1 SGHVS and CDR2 FNYEAQ. With 2 bases removed from V and 5 bases from J, the gap between germline ends came to 10 bases. CDR3 size: 14 residues. The CDR3 sequence is CASSLLEIDNEQFF. CDR3 sequence (DNA): TGTGCCAGCAGCTTACTGGAGATCGACAATGAGCAGTTCTTC.

This clone was recorded once. The gene calls are TRBV7-2 and TRBJ2-7, with 16 bases lining up with TRBD2. Germline V lookup: CDR1 SGHTA, CDR2 FQGNSA. CDR3 length: 18 amino acids. The junction had 6 bases not matched to a gene; V was cut back by 3 bases and J by 1 base. The CDR3 loop reads CASSLGGLAGGVSYEQYF. The CDR3 region has the DNA TGTGCCAGCAGCTTGGGGGGACTAGCGGGAGGGGTATCCTACGAGCAGTACTTC.

This rearrangement joins TRBV13 to TRBJ2-7; 8 bases align to TRBD1. V shed 5 bases and J 6 bases; nucleotides not matched to a gene: 9. Germline V gene data show CDR1 as PRHDT and CDR2 as FYEKMQ (reference sequence). The CDR3 is made up of 14 amino acids. The CDR3 DNA sequence: TGTGCCAGCAGCCTCCTCGGGACAGGCGGCGAGCAGTACTTC. This translates into CASSLLGTGGEQYF.

The chain is built from TRBV29-1 and TRBJ2-1; D is possibly TRBD1 (6 bases). This CDR3 contains 15 residues. V lost 0 bases, J lost 2 bases, and 11 bases lay in between. Germline V gene sequence: CDR1 SQVTM, CDR2 ANQGSEA. The chain's CDR3 is CSVEDGRGPYNEQFF. CDR3 in DNA: TGCAGCGTTGAAGATGGCAGGGGCCCCTACAATGAGCAGTTCTTC.

This chain links TRBV7-9 with TRBJ1-1; D is possibly TRBD1 (6 bases). The CDR3 is 15 amino acids. The V end was cut by 4 bases, the J end by 0 bases, with 12 bases between. Germline CDR1 reads SEHNR; CDR2 reads FQNEAQ (reference sequence). The CDR3, as DNA: TGTGCCAGCAGCTCTTCTGGACAGATGAACACTGAAGCTTTCTTT. As protein: CASSSSGQMNTEAFF.

The chain uses TRBV2 and TRBJ2-1; 10 nucleotides line up with TRBD2. Trimming at V came to 6 bases and at J to 7 bases, leaving 12 bases not matched to a gene. The CDR3 contains 16 residues. The V gene's germline CDR1 is SNHLY and CDR2 FYNNEI. This CDR3 is CASSLQPGLASNEQFF. The CDR3, as DNA: TGTGCCAGCAGCCTTCAGCCGGGACTAGCGTCAAATGAGCAGTTCTTC.

V usage is TRBV11-2 and J usage is TRBJ1-4; D is unclear. Germline CDR1 and CDR2: SGHAT and FQNNGV. The CDR3 totals 16 residues. Trimming removed 1 base from V and 3 bases from J, with 12 bases in between. CDR3 DNA: TGTGCCAGCAGCTTAGGGTGGTCAGCGGCTAATGAAAAACTGTTTTTT. Protein: CASSLGWSAANEKLFF.

The chain combines TRBV10-3 with TRBJ1-5; D is unresolved. CDR1 is ENHRY, CDR2 SYGVKD, per germline. This CDR3 has 13 amino acids. Between the trimmed V and J ends, which lost 3 bases and 4 bases, there was a span of 7 bases. The CDR3 here is CAISESYNQPQHF. CDR3 in DNA: TGTGCCATCAGTGAAAGCTATAATCAGCCCCAGCATTTT.

The J gene is TRBJ1-1, the V gene TRBV9; D remains unclear. CDR1 is SGDLS and CDR2 is YYNGEE in the germline V gene. This CDR3 region has 12 residues. V shed 0 bases and J shed 7 bases, with 7 bases lying between them. The CDR3 region has the DNA TGTGCCAGCAGCGTAGGGCCGCATGAAGCTTTCTTT. Encoded protein: CASSVGPHEAFF. The whole variable domain, filled in from reference TRBV9 and TRBJ1-1, reads DSGVTQTPKHLITATGQRVTLRCSPRSGDLSVYWYQQSLDQGLQFLIQYYNGEERAKGNILERFSAQQFPDLHSELNLSSLELGDSALYFCASSVGPHEAFFGQGTRLTVV.

This clone was seen a few times. This sequence joins TRBV5-1 and TRBJ2-7; 13 bases match TRBD2. Trimming removed 3 bases from V and 5 bases from J; junction bases left unmatched: 2. This CDR3 is 14 amino acids long. Germline CDR1 is SGHRS and CDR2 is YFSETQ. CDR3 loop: CASSSTSGRHEQYF. In DNA form, the CDR3 reads TGCGCCAGCAGCTCGACTAGCGGGAGGCACGAGCAGTACTTC.

The chain uses TRBV6-1 and TRBJ1-5; the D is unclear. CDR1 and CDR2 from the germline V gene are MNHNS and SASEGT. The CDR3 is 15 amino acids. Trimming removed 0 bases from V and 4 bases from J, with 10 bases in between. The CDR3 sequence is CASSEAWAGNQPQHF. As DNA, the CDR3 is TGTGCCAGCAGTGAAGCGTGGGCAGGTAATCAGCCCCAGCATTTT.

The chain links TRBV2 to TRBJ1-2, with TRBD1 identical over 9 bases. V lost 5 bases and J lost 7; bases outside the gene matches: 11. The CDR3 is 15 residues long. Germline loops: CDR1 SNHLY, CDR2 FYNNEI. CDR3 DNA sequence: TGTGCCAGCAGTCTTACTAAACAGGGGGCGAGTGGCTACACCTTC. Translation gives CASSLTKQGASGYTF.

This clone was seen more than once but under ten times. The chain joins TRBV6-5 to TRBJ1-1, with no clear D. Deletions cut 5 bases from V and 5 bases from J, with 18 bases between. This CDR3 region has 15 residues. Germline lookup yields CDR1 MNHEY and CDR2 SVGAGI. Here the CDR3 reads CASSPTPGVGTEAFF. The CDR3 nucleotides read TGTGCCAGCAGTCCTACGCCGGGAGTTGGGACTGAAGCTTTCTTT.

The genes are TRBV5-1 and TRBJ1-3; D possibly corresponds to TRBD1 (6 bases). Trimming took off 3 bases at V and 2 bases at J, with 9 bases between the two ends. The CDR3 spans 14 residues. Germline CDR1 is SGHRS and CDR2 is YFSETQ. CDR3 bases: TGCGCCAGCAGCTACGGACAGCCTGGAAACACCATATATTTT. Residues: CASSYGQPGNTIYF.

V and J are TRBV11-3 and TRBJ2-7; the match to TRBD2 covers 9 bases. Trimming took 4 bases from V and 5 from J; bases not matched to a gene: 3. CDR1 is SGHNT and CDR2 is YENEEA in the germline V gene. The CDR3 has 13 residues. In nucleotides, the CDR3 is TGTGCCAGCAGCTCCCTAGCGGGAAACGAGCAGTACTTC. Its translation is CASSSLAGNEQYF.

This clone has only a few counts. This chain links TRBV2 with TRBJ2-6, with D uncertain. Germline-derived CDR1 and CDR2 are SNHLY and FYNNEI. V gave up 3 bases and J gave up 0 bases, with 6 bases separating them. This CDR3 has 15 residues. The chain's CDR3 is CASSDWASGANVLTF. In nucleotides, the CDR3 is TGTGCCAGCAGTGATTGGGCCTCTGGGGCCAACGTCCTGACTTTC.

The chain links TRBV6-6 to TRBJ2-1; 10 bases are a match to TRBD2. CDR3 length equals 16 residues. Germline V lookup: CDR1 MNHNY, CDR2 SVGAGI (reference sequence). V dropped 2 bases and J dropped 4; count of bases not matched to a gene: 5. The CDR3 reads CASSYRRTSGYNEQFF. CDR3 in DNA: TGTGCCAGCAGTTACCGCAGGACTAGCGGTTACAATGAGCAGTTCTTC.

The rearrangement uses TRBV25-1 and TRBJ2-2; D ambiguous. V was trimmed by 9 bases and J by 6 bases, leaving 8 bases between them. Per the germline V gene, CDR1 is MGHDK and CDR2 is SYGVNS. This CDR3 contains 11 residues. CDR3 in DNA: TGTGCCAGTCGGAGTCCCGGGGAGCTGTTTTTT. Residues: CASRSPGELFF.

This sequence joins TRBV27 and TRBJ1-2; 10 nucleotides match TRBD1. Germline lookup yields CDR1 MNHEY and CDR2 SMNVEV (reference sequence). This CDR3 is built from 17 residues. The junction had 7 bases not matched to a gene; V was cut back by 1 base and J by 2 bases. CDR3: CASSLLGTGASNYGYTF. CDR3 bases: TGTGCCAGCAGTTTATTAGGGACAGGGGCCTCCAACTATGGCTACACCTTC.

The rearrangement uses TRBV7-3 and TRBJ2-3; no definite D call. Trimming removed 5 bases at V and 0 bases at J, with 12 bases between. Germline-derived CDR1 and CDR2 are SGHTA and FQGTGA. CDR3 length: 15 amino acids. Here the CDR3 reads CASSRFALSTDTQYF. The CDR3 DNA reads TGTGCCAGCAGCCGTTTCGCGTTGAGCACAGATACGCAGTATTTT.

The chain links TRBV4-1 to TRBJ2-7, with TRBD2 identical over 10 bases. With V trimmed by 1 base and J by 3 bases, 15 bases remained unmatched. Per the germline V gene, CDR1 is MGHRA and CDR2 is YSYEKL. This CDR3 region has 19 residues. This CDR3 is CASSQGSVSSGRPDYEQYF. CDR3 nucleotide sequence: TGCGCCAGCAGCCAAGGTAGCGTGTCTAGCGGGAGACCAGACTACGAGCAGTACTTC.

The rearrangement links TRBV5-8 to TRBJ2-2; 9 bases agree with TRBD1. CDR1 is SGHTS, CDR2 YDEGEE, per germline. Germline trimming cut 4 bases from V and 1 base from J; bases unmatched to any gene: 8. The CDR3 sequence is 17 residues long. The CDR3 region is CASSPRTGAGNTGELFF. Written as DNA, the CDR3 is TGTGCCAGCAGCCCTAGGACAGGGGCGGGGAACACCGGGGAGCTGTTTTTT.

This chain connects TRBV25-1 to TRBJ1-2; D gene unclear. Germline-derived CDR1 and CDR2 are MGHDK and SYGVNS. The V end lost 4 bases, the J end lost 7 bases, and 10 bases lay between the germline ends. The CDR3 extends over 12 amino acids. CDR3 sequence: CASSASEFGYTF. In nucleotides, the CDR3 is TGTGCCAGCAGTGCGTCCGAGTTTGGCTACACCTTC.